This T cell receptor beta chain originates from a study of T cells in Graves' hyperthyroidism and ophthalmopathy. Overall study results and limits: A 13 V-J signature model discriminated ophthalmopathy versus stable hyperthyroidism. Most expanded thyroid clonotypes above 0.001 also appeared in blood. A median roughly six months before onset, the model predicted ophthalmopathy.

A single count supports this clonotype. Its cognate antigen is unknown. Diagnosis relied on clinical symptoms, serum thyroxine and TRAb, thyroid ultrasound and orbital computed tomography. Amplification targeted TCR beta CDR3 regions from RNA transcripts. First-round RT-PCR targeting the TCR CDR3 was performed with the HTBI primer set. One entry per CDR3 protein results from TCRdb running MiXCR on the multiplex PCR reads. The sample lists about 480,000 distinct CDR3 sequences, 24% occurring once. CDR1 and CDR2 (germline): LNHNV, YYDKDF (reference sequence). The CDR3 runs to 14 residues. Trimming took 5 bases from V and 2 from J; bases not matched to a gene: 6.

This receptor was taken from a woman in her twenties or thirties with Graves' ophthalmopathy. The specimen sequenced was blood. This chain connects TRBV15 to TRBJ2-7; 7 bases map to TRBD1. The CDR3 DNA reads TGTGCCACCAGCGACCGGGACAGACCCTACGAGCAGTACTTC. It yields the protein CATSDRDRPYEQYF.